The sample holds one count of the clone carrying this TCR beta chain. These data belong to a study of T cell changes during pregnancy in multiple sclerosis. Libraries were prepared by immunoSEQ multiplex PCR; TCRdb keeps only in-frame clonotypes and omits some of them. The repertoire holds 25,000 to 35,000 clones, with approximately 92% as singletons. Trimming cost V 5 bases and J 6 bases, with 16 bases left between them. CDR1 and CDR2 from the germline V gene are MGHRA and YSYEKL. CDR3 length: 14 amino acids. The sample was CD8+ T cells from peripheral blood mononuclear cells, taken before pregnancy. The chain couples TRBV4-1 to TRBJ1-1, with D perhaps matching TRBD1 (5 bases). The source of this sequence is a female donor with multiple sclerosis, enrolled in a pregnancy study. CDR3 coding DNA: TGCGCCAGCAGCTTCCCTGGGGGGGGTGCTGAAGCTTTCTTT. This encodes CASSFPGGGAEAFF.